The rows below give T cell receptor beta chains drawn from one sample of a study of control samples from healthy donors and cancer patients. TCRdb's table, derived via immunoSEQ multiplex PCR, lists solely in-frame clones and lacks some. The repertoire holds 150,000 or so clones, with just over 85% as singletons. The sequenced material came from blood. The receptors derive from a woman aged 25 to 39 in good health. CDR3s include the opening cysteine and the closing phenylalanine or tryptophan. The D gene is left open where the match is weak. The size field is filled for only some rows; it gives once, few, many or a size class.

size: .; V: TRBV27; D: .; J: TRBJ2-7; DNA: TGTGCCAGCAGTCTAGGGCCAAGGGGCGAGCAGTACTTC; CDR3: CASSLGPRGEQYF
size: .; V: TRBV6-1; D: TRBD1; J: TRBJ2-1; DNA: TGTGCCAGCAGTGCCTACCCAGGGGGACCAATTTACAATGAGCAGTTCTTC; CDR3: CASSAYPGGPIYNEQFF
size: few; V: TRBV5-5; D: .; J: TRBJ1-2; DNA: TGTGCCAGCAGCTTGGCCCCCAATGGCGGCTACACCTTC; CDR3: CASSLAPNGGYTF
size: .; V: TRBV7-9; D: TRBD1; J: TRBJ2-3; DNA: TGTGCCAGCAGCTCCCCCGGACAGGTATTTTCCGATACGCAGTATTTT; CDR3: CASSSPGQVFSDTQYF
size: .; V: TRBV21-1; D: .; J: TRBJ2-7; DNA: TGTGCCAGCAGCAGGCGGTCTAGCGGGAGTCACGAGCAGTACTTC; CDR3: CASSRRSSGSHEQYF
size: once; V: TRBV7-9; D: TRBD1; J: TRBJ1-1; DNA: TGTGCCAGCAGCTTGGGACAGGTGAACACTGAAGCTTTCTTT; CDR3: CASSLGQVNTEAFF
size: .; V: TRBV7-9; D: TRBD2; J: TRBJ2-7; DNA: TGTGCCAGCAGCCCCGGGGGGTACGAGCAGTACTTC; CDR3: CASSPGGYEQYF
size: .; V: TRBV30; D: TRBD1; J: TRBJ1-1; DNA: TGTGCCTGGAGTCTGCGAGGAGACAGGGACACTGAAGCTTTCTTT; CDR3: CAWSLRGDRDTEAFF
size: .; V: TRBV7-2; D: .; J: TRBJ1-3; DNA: TGTGCCAGCAGCCCAGGGAATTCTGGAAACACCATATATTTT; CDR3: CASSPGNSGNTIYF
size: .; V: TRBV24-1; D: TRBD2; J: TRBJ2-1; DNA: TGTGCCACCAGTGATTCATCTAGCGGGAGGGCCGGCGATGAGCAGTTCTTC; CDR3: CATSDSSSGRAGDEQFF
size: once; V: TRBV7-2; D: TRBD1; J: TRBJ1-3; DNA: TGTGCCAGCAGTCAACAGGGGAAGACCATATATTTT; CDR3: CASSQQGKTIYF
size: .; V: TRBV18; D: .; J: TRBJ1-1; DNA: TGTGCCAGCTCCGCTTCCCCAGTTGGGGGGAACACTGAAGCTTTCTTT; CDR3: CASSASPVGGNTEAFF
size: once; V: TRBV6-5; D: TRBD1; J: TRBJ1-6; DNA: TGTGCCAGCAGTCGTGGGACAGGGGATTCACCCCTCCACTTT; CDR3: CASSRGTGDSPLHF
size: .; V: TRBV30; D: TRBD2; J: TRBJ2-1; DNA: TGTGCCTGGAGTGTTGCGGGGGGTCCGAATGAGCAGTTCTTC; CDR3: CAWSVAGGPNEQFF
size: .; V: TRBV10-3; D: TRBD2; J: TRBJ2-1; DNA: TGTGCCATCAGTGAGTCGATAAATGGACTAGCTTACAATGAGCAGTTCTTC; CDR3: CAISESINGLAYNEQFF
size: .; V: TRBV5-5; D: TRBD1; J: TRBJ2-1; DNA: TGTGCCAGCAGCTTGGCCACGGGACAGGGGCGATACAATGAGCAGTTCTTC; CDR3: CASSLATGQGRYNEQFF
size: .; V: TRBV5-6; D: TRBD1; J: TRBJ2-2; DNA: TGTGCCAGCAGATTTGTACAGGGGGAGGCCGGGGAGCTGTTTTTT; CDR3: CASRFVQGEAGELFF
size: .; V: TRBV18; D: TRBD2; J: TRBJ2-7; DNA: TGTGCCAGCTCACCACTAGCGGGAGAAATAGGCTACGAGCAGTACTTC; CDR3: CASSPLAGEIGYEQYF
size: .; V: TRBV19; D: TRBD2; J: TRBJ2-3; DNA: TGTGCCAGTAGTCAGAGCGGGAGCCCAGATACGCAGTATTTT; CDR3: CASSQSGSPDTQYF
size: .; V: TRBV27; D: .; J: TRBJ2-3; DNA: TGTGCCAGCAGATTAGGAGATACGCAGTATTTT; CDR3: CASRLGDTQYF
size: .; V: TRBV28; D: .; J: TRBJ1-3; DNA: TGTGCCAGCACTATCAAGCCGGGAGCTGGAAACACCATATATTTT; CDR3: CASTIKPGAGNTIYF
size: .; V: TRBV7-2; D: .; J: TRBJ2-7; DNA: TGTGCCAGCAGCTCTACATGGACCTACGAGCAGTACTTC; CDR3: CASSSTWTYEQYF
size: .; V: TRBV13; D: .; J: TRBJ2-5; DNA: TGTGCCAGCAGCTTATCGCAAGGGGCAGAGACCCAGTACTTC; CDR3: CASSLSQGAETQYF
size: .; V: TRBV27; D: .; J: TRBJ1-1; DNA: TGTGCCAGCAGTTTATCTGTGGGGACGAACACTGAAGCTTTCTTT; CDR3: CASSLSVGTNTEAFF
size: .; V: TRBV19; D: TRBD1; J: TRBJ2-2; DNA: TGTGCCAGTAGTGGGACAGCCGGGGAGCTGTTTTTT; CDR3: CASSGTAGELFF
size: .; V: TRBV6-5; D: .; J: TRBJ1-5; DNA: TGTGCCAGCGGACACAGGCCCAATCAGCCCCAGCATTTT; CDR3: CASGHRPNQPQHF
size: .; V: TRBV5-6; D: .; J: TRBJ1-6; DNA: TGTGCCAGCAGCTCCGACCCAGGAGGCGGTTCACCCCTCCACTTT; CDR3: CASSSDPGGGSPLHF
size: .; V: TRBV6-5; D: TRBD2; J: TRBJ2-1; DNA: TGTGCCAGCAGTTACCGGGGGGGTGAGCAGTTCTTC; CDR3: CASSYRGGEQFF
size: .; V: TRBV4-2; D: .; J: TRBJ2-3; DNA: TGTGCCAGCAGCCAAGAATCGCCGATTGCTAGCACAGATACGCAGTATTTT; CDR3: CASSQESPIASTDTQYF